The 18 T cell receptor beta chains below were found in one sample sequenced in a study of cytomegalovirus exposure and HLA in healthy donors. PCR used 60 Vbeta primers and 13 Jbeta primers. Sequencing used immunoSEQ multiplex PCR; TCRdb keeps in-frame clones, though not all of them. The top ten hold 13% to 15% of the sample, which has about 100,000 clones, around 75% seen once. The specimen was PBMCs. The receptors were sampled from a male donor in good health and CMV-seropositive.

The rearrangement uses TRBV5-6 and TRBJ2-5, with 10 bases identical to TRBD1. After removal of 4 bases from V and 4 bases from J, the junction contained 4 bases not matched to a gene. The germline CDR1 and CDR2 sequences are SGHDT and YYEEEE. The CDR3 runs to 14 residues. CDR3 nucleotide sequence: TGTGCCAGCAGCGGGACAGGGGACGGAGAGACCCAGTACTTC. This codes for CASSGTGDGETQYF. Drawing the rest from reference TRBV5-6 and TRBJ2-5, the complete variable domain is DAGVTQSPTHLIKTRGQQVTLRCSPKSGHDTVSWYQQALGQGPQFIFQYYEEEERQRGNFPDRFSGHQFPNYSSELNVNALLLGDSALYLCASSGTGDGETQYFGPGTRLLVL.

The gene calls are TRBV19 and TRBJ1-3; D perhaps matches TRBD1 (5 bases). The V gene's germline CDR1 is LNHDA and CDR2 SQIVND (reference sequence). This CDR3 has 14 residues. V was clipped by 4 bases and J by 1 base, with 8 bases between them. The CDR3 loop is CASSRRGSGNTIYF. DNA for the CDR3: TGTGCCAGTAGTAGGAGGGGTTCTGGAAACACCATATATTTT.

The chain combines TRBV28 with TRBJ1-2, with 12 nucleotides matching TRBD1. The trim removed 0 bases at V and 4 bases at J, leaving 9 bases unmatched. CDR3 length: 18 amino acids. Germline V lookup: CDR1 MDHEN, CDR2 SYDVKM. CDR3 protein: CASSLWGTGGAVGYGYTF. In nucleotides, the CDR3 is TGTGCCAGCAGTTTATGGGGGACAGGGGGCGCCGTGGGCTATGGCTACACCTTC.

The chain links TRBV12-5 to TRBJ2-2; 12 positions agree with TRBD2. Germline values: CDR1 LGHNT, CDR2 FRNRAP. The J segment lost 5 bases and the V segment lost 4 bases, leaving 11 bases of the junction unmatched. The CDR3 loop spans 18 amino acids. CDR3 DNA: TGTGCTAGTGGTTCCGGCCTACTAGCGGGGGGAGGGACCGGGGAGCTGTTTTTT. Translated: CASGSGLLAGGGTGELFF.

The J gene is TRBJ2-4, the V gene TRBV23-1, with D maybe TRBD1 (6 bases). TRBV23-1 is placed among ORFs of uncertain function. The CDR3 contains 15 residues. V was trimmed by 4 bases and J by 0 bases, leaving 10 bases between them. CDR3 residues: CASSPGQLAKNIQYF. The CDR3 DNA reads TGCGCCAGCAGTCCCGGACAGCTAGCCAAAAACATTCAGTACTTC.

The chain joins TRBV5-1 to TRBJ1-1; D might be TRBD1 (5 bases). The CDR3 loop spans 15 amino acids. Looked up from germline, CDR1 is SGHRS and CDR2 is YFSETQ. The V and J ends lost 4 bases and 4 bases respectively, with 17 bases between them. CDR3 sequence reads: CASSLSGGSGTEAFF. The CDR3 nucleotides are TGCGCCAGCAGCCTCAGCGGGGGATCGGGCACTGAAGCTTTCTTT.

This clone was recorded only once. The chain couples TRBV28 to TRBJ2-5, with 9 positions matching TRBD2. Per the germline V gene, CDR1 is MDHEN and CDR2 is SYDVKM. The CDR3 spans 16 residues. Unmatched junction bases numbered 16, after V lost 8 bases and J lost 6 bases. The CDR3 DNA is TGTGCCAGCGCTCCATATAGCGGGGGACGAACACAGACCCAGTACTTC. Its protein product is CASAPYSGGRTQTQYF.

This clone was observed at least ten times. This CDR3 reads CASSLGADNQPQHF. CDR3 coding DNA: TGTGCCAGCAGCTTAGGTGCGGACAATCAGCCCCAGCATTTT. The genes are TRBV7-2 and TRBJ1-5; D is ambiguous. The V and J ends lost 1 base and 3 bases respectively, with 7 bases between them. The germline V gene encodes CDR1 SGHTA and CDR2 FQGNSA. The CDR3 is 14 amino acids.

The chain links TRBV7-3 to TRBJ1-1, with D possibly being TRBD1 (6 bases). The CDR3 runs 14 residues. Deletions cut 5 bases from V and 2 bases from J, with 12 bases between. Germline CDR1 is SGHTA and CDR2 is FQGTGA. The CDR3 reads CASSPSGQNTEAFF. In DNA form, the CDR3 reads TGTGCCAGCAGCCCCTCGGGACAAAACACTGAAGCTTTCTTT.

V gene TRBV13 combines with J gene TRBJ2-4, with D uncertain. The CDR3 sequence is 14 residues long. CDR1 is PRHDT, CDR2 FYEKMQ, per germline (reference sequence). V lost 5 bases and J 0 bases, leaving 8 bases between the germline ends. This CDR3 is CASSPLLAKNIQYF. CDR3 coding DNA: TGTGCCAGCAGCCCCCTTCTAGCCAAAAACATTCAGTACTTC.

CDR3 in DNA: TGTGCCAGCAGCCCCTCGGAGTATAGCAATCAGCCCCAGCATTTT. Its protein product is CASSPSEYSNQPQHF. The chain has TRBV7-8 and TRBJ1-5; D not resolved. Germline values: CDR1 SGHVS, CDR2 FQNEAQ. Trimming left V 5 bases short and J 0 bases short, with 11 bases between. The CDR3 is 15 residues long.

The chain links TRBV27 to TRBJ2-5; no firm D call. V was clipped by 10 bases and J by 4 bases, with 4 bases between them. The germline V gene has CDR1 MNHEY and CDR2 SMNVEV (reference sequence). The CDR3 has 9 residues. CDR3 region: CATIETQYF. The DNA of the CDR3 is TGTGCCACTATAGAGACCCAGTACTTC.

This clone showed up just once. The chain combines TRBV6-5 with TRBJ2-2; D might be TRBD1 (6 bases). V was trimmed by 7 bases and J by 7 bases, leaving 13 bases between them. The CDR3 is 13 amino acids. The germline V gene has CDR1 MNHEY and CDR2 SVGAGI. The DNA for the CDR3 is TGTGCCAGCATCGACCAGGGGCACGGGGAGCTGTTTTTT. Its translation: CASIDQGHGELFF.

V gene TRBV5-1 combines with J gene TRBJ2-5, with D uncertain. The V gene's germline CDR1 is SGHRS and CDR2 YFSETQ. The CDR3 spans 14 residues. The ends were cut back, 0 bases at V and 3 bases at J, with 9 bases in the middle. The CDR3: CASSLGQAKETQYF. The CDR3 DNA sequence: TGCGCCAGCAGCTTGGGACAAGCTAAAGAGACCCAGTACTTC.

This sequence joins TRBV30 and TRBJ1-2, with 9 bases that match TRBD1. The germline V gene has CDR1 GTSNPN and CDR2 SVGIG (reference sequence). This CDR3 has 16 amino acids. Unmatched junction bases numbered 11, after V lost 3 bases and J lost 3 bases. Here the CDR3 DNA reads TGTGCCTGGAGCAACCTACCGGGACAGGGATACTATGGCTACACCTTC. Translated: CAWSNLPGQGYYGYTF.

V is TRBV7-9 and J is TRBJ2-5; 10 positions match TRBD1. V dropped 6 bases and J dropped 2; count of bases not matched to a gene: 3. Germline assignment: CDR1 SEHNR and CDR2 FQNEAQ (reference sequence). The CDR3 sequence is 14 residues long. CDR3 in amino acids: CASRPDRGQETQYF. The CDR3 nucleotides are TGTGCCAGCAGACCGGACAGGGGGCAAGAGACCCAGTACTTC.

In its sample, this clone was seen a few times. This sequence joins TRBV2 and TRBJ2-2, with 8 positions matching TRBD2. Per germline, CDR1 SNHLY and CDR2 FYNNEI. The junction had 13 bases not matched to a gene; V was cut back by 8 bases and J by 8 bases. This CDR3 is 15 amino acids long. CDR3 in DNA: TGTGCCAGCCCGGAAACCCAGCGGGGGAGGGGGGAGCTGTTTTTT. Amino acids: CASPETQRGRGELFF.

This rearrangement joins TRBV28 to TRBJ2-1; tentatively, D is TRBD1 (6 bases). V shed 8 bases and J shed 10 bases, with 18 bases lying between them. This CDR3 contains 13 residues. Germline-derived CDR1 and CDR2 are MDHEN and SYDVKM. The CDR3 sequence: CASCLLAGEEQFF. The CDR3 bases are TGTGCCAGCTGCCTGTTGGCAGGGGAGGAGCAGTTCTTC.